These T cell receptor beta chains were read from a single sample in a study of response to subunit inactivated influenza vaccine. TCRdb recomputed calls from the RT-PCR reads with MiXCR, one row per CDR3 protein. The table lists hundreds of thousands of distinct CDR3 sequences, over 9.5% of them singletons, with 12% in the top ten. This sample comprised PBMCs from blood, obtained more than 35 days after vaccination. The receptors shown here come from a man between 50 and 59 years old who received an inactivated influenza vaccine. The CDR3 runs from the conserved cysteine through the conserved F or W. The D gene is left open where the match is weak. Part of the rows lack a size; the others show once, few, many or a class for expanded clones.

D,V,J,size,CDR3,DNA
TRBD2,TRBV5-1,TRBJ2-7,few,CASSPNLAVTYEQYF,TGCGCCAGCAGCCCCAACCTAGCGGTAACCTACGAGCAGTACTTC
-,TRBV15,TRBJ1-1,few,CATSRVIGQNTEAFF,TGTGCCACCAGCAGAGTTATTGGCCAGAACACTGAAGCTTTCTTT
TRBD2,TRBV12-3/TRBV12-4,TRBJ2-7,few,CASSLSGRSFEQYF,TGTGCCAGCAGTTTAAGCGGGAGATCCTTCGAGCAGTACTTC
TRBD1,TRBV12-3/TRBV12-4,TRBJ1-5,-,CASSRRQGPNQPQHF,TGTGCCAGCAGTAGACGACAGGGACCTAATCAGCCCCAGCATTTT
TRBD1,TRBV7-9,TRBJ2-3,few,CASSLGTGTVGADTQYF,TGTGCCAGCAGCTTAGGGACAGGGACGGTTGGGGCAGATACGCAGTATTTT
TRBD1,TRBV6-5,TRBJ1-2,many,CASSYGTGGRYGYTF,TGTGCCAGCAGTTACGGGACAGGGGGCCGTTATGGCTACACCTTC
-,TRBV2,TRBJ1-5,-,CASSARGTGRIHF,TGTGCCAGCAGTGCGAGGGGGACTGGGCGGATACATTTT
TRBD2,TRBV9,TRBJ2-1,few,CASSVRGGRTYNEQFF,TGTGCCAGCAGCGTCCGGGGCGGGAGAACTTACAATGAGCAGTTCTTC
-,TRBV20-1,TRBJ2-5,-,CSAPQLGGGAEYF,TGCAGTGCTCCCCAATTAGGAGGGGGGGCCGAGTACTTC
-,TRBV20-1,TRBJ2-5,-,CSASIPALAETQYF,TGCAGTGCTAGTATCCCCGCCTTGGCGGAGACCCAGTACTTC
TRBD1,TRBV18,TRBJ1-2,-,CASSPVTGDGYTF,TGTGCCAGCTCACCAGTCACAGGGGATGGCTACACCTTC
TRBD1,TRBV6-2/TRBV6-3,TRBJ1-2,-,CASSGTAGIGYTF,TGTGCCAGCAGCGGGACAGCAGGGATCGGCTACACCTTC
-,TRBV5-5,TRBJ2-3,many,CASSLDSRGRGTQYF,TGTGCCAGCAGCTTGGATTCTCGGGGACGCGGGACGCAGTATTTT
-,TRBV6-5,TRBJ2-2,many,CASSYGPTPTGELFF,TGTGCCAGCAGTTACGGCCCGACACCCACCGGGGAGCTGTTTTTT
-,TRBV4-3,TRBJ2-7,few,CASSQHTGYEQYF,TGCGCCAGCAGCCAACACACTGGTTACGAGCAGTACTTC
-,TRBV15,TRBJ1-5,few,CATSREPGANNQPQHF,TGTGCCACCAGCAGGGAACCCGGGGCGAACAATCAGCCCCAGCATTTT
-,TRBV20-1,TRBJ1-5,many,CSARGPSNQPQHF,TGCAGTGCTAGGGGACCAAGCAATCAGCCCCAGCATTTT
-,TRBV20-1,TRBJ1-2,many,CSASPGRDYGYTF,TGCAGTGCTAGTCCGGGACGGGACTATGGCTACACCTTC
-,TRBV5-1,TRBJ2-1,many,CASSGTPGLSVNEQFF,TGCGCCAGCAGCGGGACACCGGGACTATCGGTCAATGAGCAGTTCTTC
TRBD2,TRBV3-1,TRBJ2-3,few,CASSHIAGGRYTQYF,TGTGCCAGCAGCCATATCGCGGGGGGGCGGTATACGCAGTATTTT
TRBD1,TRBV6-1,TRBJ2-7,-,CASSLTGTGINEQYF,TGTGCCAGCAGCCTTACCGGGACAGGGATTAACGAGCAGTACTTC
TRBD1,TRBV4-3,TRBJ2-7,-,CASSQDYVGQSSYEQYF,TGCGCCAGCAGCCAAGATTATGTGGGACAGAGCTCCTACGAGCAGTACTTC
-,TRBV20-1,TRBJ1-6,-,CSVRAKNSPLHF,TGCAGTGTCCGGGCCAAAAATTCACCCCTCCACTTT
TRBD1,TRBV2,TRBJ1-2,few,CASSGQGGSRYTF,TGTGCCAGCAGCGGACAGGGGGGTTCCCGGTACACCTTC
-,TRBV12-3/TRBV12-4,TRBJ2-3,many,CASSSRSGGTDTQYF,TGTGCCAGCAGTTCACGTAGCGGCGGCACAGATACGCAGTATTTT
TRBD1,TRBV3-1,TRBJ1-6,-,CASSSGQLQLSSGATLHF,TGTGCCAGCAGCTCGGGACAGCTACAATTAAGCTCGGGGGCCACCCTCCACTTT
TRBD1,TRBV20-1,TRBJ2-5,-,CSARSGQGDRETQYF,TGCAGTGCTAGATCCGGACAGGGAGATCGAGAGACCCAGTACTTC
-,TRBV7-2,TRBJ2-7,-,CASSPVGGPYEQYF,TGTGCCAGCAGCCCGGTGGGCGGACCCTACGAGCAGTACTTC
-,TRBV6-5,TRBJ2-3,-,CASSYVGISTDTQYF,TGTGCCAGCAGTTACGTGGGGATTAGCACAGATACGCAGTATTTT
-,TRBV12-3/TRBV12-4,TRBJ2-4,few,CASSPRRTLAKNIQYF,TGTGCCAGCAGTCCTCGACGGACACTAGCCAAAAACATTCAGTACTTC
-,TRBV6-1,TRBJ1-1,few,CASIRGKGLGTEAFF,TGTGCCAGCATCCGGGGAAAAGGGTTGGGCACTGAAGCTTTCTTT
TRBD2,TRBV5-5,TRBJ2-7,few,CASSREGTYYEQYF,TGTGCCAGCAGCCGGGAGGGGACCTACTACGAGCAGTACTTC
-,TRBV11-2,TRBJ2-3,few,CASSLDRPGHRIPDTQYF,TGTGCCAGCAGCTTAGATCGACCGGGACACCGTATTCCAGATACGCAGTATTTT
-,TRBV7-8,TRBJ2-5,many,CASSAGPTKETQYF,TGTGCCAGCAGCGCGGGCCCTACGAAAGAGACCCAGTACTTC
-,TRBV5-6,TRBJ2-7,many,CASSLDRFHEQYF,TGTGCCAGCAGCTTGGACAGGTTTCACGAGCAGTACTTC
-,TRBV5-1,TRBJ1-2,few,CASSPRGVDGYTF,TGCGCCAGCAGCCCCCGGGGGGTAGATGGCTACACCTTC
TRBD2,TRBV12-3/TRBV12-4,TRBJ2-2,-,CASSTGTSGPTGELFF,TGTGCCAGCAGTACCGGGACTAGCGGACCCACCGGGGAGCTGTTTTTT
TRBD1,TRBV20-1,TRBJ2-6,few,CSAPDRGVSGANVLTF,TGCAGTGCGCCTGACAGGGGAGTCTCTGGGGCCAACGTCCTGACTTTC
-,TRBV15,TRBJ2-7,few,CATSRVVLPSYEQYF,TGTGCCACCAGCAGAGTCGTCCTCCCGAGCTACGAGCAGTACTTC
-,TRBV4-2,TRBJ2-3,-,CASSQAATTDTQYF,TGTGCCAGCAGCCAAGCTGCGACCACAGATACGCAGTATTTT
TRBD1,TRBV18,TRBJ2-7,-,CASSPSTGSNEQYF,TGTGCCAGCTCACCTTCGACAGGGAGCAACGAGCAGTACTTC
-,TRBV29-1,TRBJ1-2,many,CSVEEGSRYGYTF,TGCAGCGTTGAGGAAGGGTCTCGGTATGGCTACACCTTC
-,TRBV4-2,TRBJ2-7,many,CASSQETGEPSYEQYF,TGTGCCAGCAGCCAAGAGACGGGGGAACCCTCCTACGAGCAGTACTTC
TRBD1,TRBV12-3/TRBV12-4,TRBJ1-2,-,CASSLSGQGFYGYTF,TGTGCCAGCAGTTTATCGGGACAGGGATTCTATGGCTACACCTTC
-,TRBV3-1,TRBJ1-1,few,CASSQAGGARTEAFF,TGTGCCAGCAGCCAAGCCGGGGGGGCGAGGACTGAAGCTTTCTTT
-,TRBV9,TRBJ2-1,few,CASSAPTRNEQFF,TGTGCCAGCAGCGCCCCGACTAGAAATGAGCAGTTCTTC
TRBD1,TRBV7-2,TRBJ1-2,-,CASSLEGTGGTYGYTF,TGTGCCAGCAGCTTAGAGGGGACAGGGGGCACCTATGGCTACACCTTC
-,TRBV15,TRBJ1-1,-,CATSRVREGYTEAFF,TGTGCCACCAGCAGAGTCAGGGAAGGATACACTGAAGCTTTCTTT
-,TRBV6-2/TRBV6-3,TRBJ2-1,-,CASSYRPRAGSSYNEQFF,TGTGCCAGCAGTTATAGACCGCGCGCAGGGTCATCCTACAATGAGCAGTTCTTC
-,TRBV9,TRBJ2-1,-,CASSASNTRNNEQFF,TGTGCCAGCAGTGCAAGTAATACTAGAAACAATGAGCAGTTCTTC
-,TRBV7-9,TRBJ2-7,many,CASSPAFEQYF,TGTGCCAGCAGCCCCGCCTTCGAGCAGTACTTC
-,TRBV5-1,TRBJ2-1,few,CASSSGRYNEQFF,TGCGCCAGCAGCTCGGGGAGGTACAATGAGCAGTTCTTC
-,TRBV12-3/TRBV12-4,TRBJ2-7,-,CASSLDTSSYEQYF,TGTGCCAGCAGTTTAGACACGAGCTCCTACGAGCAGTACTTC
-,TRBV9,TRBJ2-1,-,CASSLAGASGSLWNEQFF,TGTGCCAGCAGCCTAGCAGGGGCTTCAGGCTCATTGTGGAATGAGCAGTTCTTC
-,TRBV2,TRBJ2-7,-,CASSEVKPGKVYKQYF,TGTGCCAGCAGTGAGGTTAAACCGGGTAAGGTCTACAAGCAGTACTTC